The 10 T cell receptor beta chains reported below all come from one sample, sequenced in a study of blood T cell repertoires in COVID-19. TCRdb's table, derived via immunoSEQ multiplex PCR, lists solely in-frame clones and lacks some. The table shows tens of thousands of clones, with 90% occurring only once. The sequencing sample was made of peripheral blood. These receptors originate from a man aged 35-49 years with acute or convalescent COVID-19.

This clone counts as medium-sized (0.01 to 0.1%). V gene TRBV5-4 combines with J gene TRBJ2-1, with TRBD2 matching 16 bases. The CDR3 covers 18 residues. Germline CDR1 SGHNT, CDR2 YYREEE (reference sequence). Germline trimming cut 4 bases from V and 6 bases from J; bases unmatched to any gene: 10. The CDR3 spells CASSTGLAGGSPGNEQFF. For the CDR3, the DNA is TGTGCCAGCAGCACGGGACTAGCGGGAGGGTCCCCGGGCAATGAGCAGTTCTTC. Filled out from reference TRBV5-4 and TRBJ2-1, the complete variable domain reads ETGVTQSPTHLIKTRGQQVTLRCSSQSGHNTVSWYQQALGQGPQFIFQYYREEENGRGNFPPRFSGLQFPNYSSELNVNALELDDSALYLCASSTGLAGGSPGNEQFFGPGTRLTVL.

This chain uses TRBV2 with TRBJ1-1; D not resolved. V was pared by 5 bases and J by 7 bases, with 14 bases between. Per the germline V gene, CDR1 is SNHLY and CDR2 is FYNNEI. CDR3 size: 13 residues. CDR3 residues: CASSPFLRFEAFF. The CDR3 nucleotides read TGTGCCAGCAGTCCTTTCTTGAGGTTTGAAGCTTTCTTT.

The chain recombines TRBV14 with TRBJ2-7; D perhaps matches TRBD1 (7 bases). Deletions cut 6 bases from V and 3 bases from J, with 18 bases between. The germline CDR1 and CDR2 sequences are SGHDN and FVKESK. The CDR3 contains 15 residues. The CDR3 nucleotides are TGTGCCAGCAGGGCGGGACAGAGTCCCTACTACGAGCAGTACTTC. Amino acids: CASRAGQSPYYEQYF.

The chain uses TRBV6-4 and TRBJ2-6; maybe TRBD2 (6 bases). Germline V gene data show CDR1 as MRHNA and CDR2 as SNTAGT. The CDR3 runs 16 residues. Trimming pared 0 bases from V and 1 base from J, leaving 7 bases between. CDR3 sequence: CASSDSAGSGANVLTF. CDR3 sequence (DNA): TGTGCCAGCAGTGACTCGGCGGGATCTGGGGCCAACGTCCTGACTTTC.

The rearrangement links TRBV27 to TRBJ1-1; D perhaps matches TRBD1 (6 bases). CDR1 and CDR2 from the germline V gene are MNHEY and SMNVEV (reference sequence). CDR3 length equals 14 residues. Trimming took off 6 bases at V and 0 bases at J, with 11 bases between the two ends. The CDR3 coding sequence is TGTGCCAGCAGCTTAACAGGGATGAACACTGAAGCTTTCTTT. Translated, it gives CASSLTGMNTEAFF.

V and J are TRBV11-3 and TRBJ2-1; 14 nucleotides align to TRBD2. From germline, CDR1 is SGHNT and CDR2 YENEEA. CDR3 length: 15 amino acids. V lost 8 bases to trimming and J lost 7 bases; unmatched junction nucleotides: 7. The CDR3 sequence: CASSGGTSGRNEQFF. CDR3 sequence (DNA): TGTGCCAGCTCTGGGGGGACTAGCGGGAGAAATGAGCAGTTCTTC.

The V call is TRBV6-5, the J call TRBJ2-5; a possible D gene is TRBD2 (6 bases). V was clipped by 6 bases and J by 1 base, with 9 bases between them. CDR3 length: 13 residues. Germline CDR1 is MNHEY and CDR2 is SVGAGI. The CDR3 bases are TGTGCCAGCAGCTCTAGCGCCCAAGAGACCCAGTACTTC. It codes for CASSSSAQETQYF.

This sequence joins TRBV4-3 and TRBJ2-1; 12 nucleotides line up with TRBD2. Germline loops: CDR1 LGHNA, CDR2 YSLEER. CDR3 length equals 16 residues. The V and J ends lost 4 bases and 10 bases, in that order; junction bases with no gene match: 11. Written as DNA, the CDR3 is TGCGCCAGCAGCCGAACTTGGACTAGCGGGGAATCCGAGCAGTTCTTC. This encodes CASSRTWTSGESEQFF.

V and J are TRBV10-2 and TRBJ1-1; 10 nucleotides match TRBD1. The V gene's germline CDR1 is WSHSY and CDR2 SAAADI. Trimming cost V 2 bases and J 0 bases; bases outside gene matches: 6. This CDR3 has 17 amino acids. The CDR3 region is CASSEPPGQGMNTEAFF. DNA for the CDR3: TGCGCCAGCAGTGAGCCCCCGGGACAGGGGATGAACACTGAAGCTTTCTTT.

The rearrangement uses TRBV24-1 and TRBJ2-3; a possible D gene is TRBD2 (6 bases). This CDR3 is 15 amino acids long. Per the germline V gene, CDR1 is KGHDR and CDR2 is SFDVKD. The V end lost 2 bases, the J end lost 7 bases, and 15 bases lay between the germline ends. Written as DNA, the CDR3 is TGTGCCACCAGTGATTCAGCGGAGGGAACTTATACGCAGTATTTT. It encodes CATSDSAEGTYTQYF.